This record concerns one T cell receptor beta chain sequence. The data were taken from a study of blood T cell repertoires in COVID-19. Study-level information: The cDNA or gDNA used as material had been derived from T cells, B-cell-depleted T cells, or PBMCs.

Measured with immunoSEQ multiplex PCR; TCRdb has only the in-frame clones, and not every one. The sample lists 120,000 or so clones; approximately 86% were seen once. The V end lost 3 bases, the J end lost 6 bases, and 12 bases lay between the germline ends. The CDR3 loop spans 13 amino acids. Germline CDR1 KGHSH, CDR2 LQKENI. The TCR sequence derives from a human donor in a cohort sampled during active COVID-19. The material sequenced was peripheral blood. This chain joins TRBV18 and TRBJ2-7; D may be TRBD2 (7 bases). The CDR3 reads CASSPRGGLEQYF. CDR3 nucleotide sequence: TGTGCCAGCTCACCTAGGGGGGGCCTCGAGCAGTACTTC. Full variable domain (missing parts from reference TRBV18 and TRBJ2-7): NAGVMQNPRHLVRRRGQEARLRCSPMKGHSHVYWYRQLPEEGLKFMVYLQKENIIDESGMPKERFSAEFPKEGPSILRIQQVVRGDSAAYFCASSPRGGLEQYFGPGTRLTVT.